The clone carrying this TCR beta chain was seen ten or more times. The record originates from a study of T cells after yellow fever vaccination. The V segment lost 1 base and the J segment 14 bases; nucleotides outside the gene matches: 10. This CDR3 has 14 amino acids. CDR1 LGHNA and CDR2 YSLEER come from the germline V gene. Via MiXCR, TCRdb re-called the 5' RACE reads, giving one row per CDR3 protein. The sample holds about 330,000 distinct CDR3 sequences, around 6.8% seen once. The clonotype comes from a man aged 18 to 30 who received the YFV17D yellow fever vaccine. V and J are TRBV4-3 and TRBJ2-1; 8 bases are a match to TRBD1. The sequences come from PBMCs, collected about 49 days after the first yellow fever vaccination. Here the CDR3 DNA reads TGCGCCAGCAGCCAAGGATCGGGCGAGACAGGGGAGTTCTTC. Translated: CASSQGSGETGEFF.